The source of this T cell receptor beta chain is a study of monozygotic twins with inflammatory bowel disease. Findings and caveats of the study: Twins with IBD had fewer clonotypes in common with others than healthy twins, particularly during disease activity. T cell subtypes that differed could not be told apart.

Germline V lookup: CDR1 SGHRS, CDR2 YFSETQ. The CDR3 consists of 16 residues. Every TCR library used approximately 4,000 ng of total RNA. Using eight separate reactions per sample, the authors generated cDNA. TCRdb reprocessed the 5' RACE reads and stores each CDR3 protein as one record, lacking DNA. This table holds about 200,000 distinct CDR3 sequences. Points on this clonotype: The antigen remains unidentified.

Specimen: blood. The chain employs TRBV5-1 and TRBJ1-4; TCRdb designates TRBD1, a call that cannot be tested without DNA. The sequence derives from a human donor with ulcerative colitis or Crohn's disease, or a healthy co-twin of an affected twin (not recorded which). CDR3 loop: CASSGQVAGGNEKLFF.